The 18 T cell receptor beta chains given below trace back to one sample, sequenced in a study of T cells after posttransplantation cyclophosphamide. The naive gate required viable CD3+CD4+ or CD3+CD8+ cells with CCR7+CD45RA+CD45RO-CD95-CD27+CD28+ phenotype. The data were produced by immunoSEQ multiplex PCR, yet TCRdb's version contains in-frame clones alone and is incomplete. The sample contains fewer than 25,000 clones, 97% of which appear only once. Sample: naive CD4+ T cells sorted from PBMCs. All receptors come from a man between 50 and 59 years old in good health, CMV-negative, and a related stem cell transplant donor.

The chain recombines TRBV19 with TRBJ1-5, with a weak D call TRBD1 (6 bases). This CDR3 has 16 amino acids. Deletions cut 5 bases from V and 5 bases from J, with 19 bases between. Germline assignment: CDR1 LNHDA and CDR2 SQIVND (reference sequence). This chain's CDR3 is CASSAPRTAYDQPQHF. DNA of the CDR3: TGTGCCAGTAGTGCCCCTAGGACAGCCTATGATCAGCCCCAGCATTTT.

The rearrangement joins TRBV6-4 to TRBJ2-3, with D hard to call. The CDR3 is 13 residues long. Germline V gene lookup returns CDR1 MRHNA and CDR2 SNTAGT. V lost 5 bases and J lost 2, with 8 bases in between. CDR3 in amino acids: CASSYRPTDTQYF. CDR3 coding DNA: TGTGCCAGCAGTTACAGACCCACAGATACGCAGTATTTT.

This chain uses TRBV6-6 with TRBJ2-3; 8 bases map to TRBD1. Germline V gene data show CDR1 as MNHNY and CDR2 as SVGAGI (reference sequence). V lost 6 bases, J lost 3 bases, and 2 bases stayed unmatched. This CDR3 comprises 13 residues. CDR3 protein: CASRDRETDTQYF. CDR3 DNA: TGTGCCAGCAGGGACAGGGAAACAGATACGCAGTATTTT.

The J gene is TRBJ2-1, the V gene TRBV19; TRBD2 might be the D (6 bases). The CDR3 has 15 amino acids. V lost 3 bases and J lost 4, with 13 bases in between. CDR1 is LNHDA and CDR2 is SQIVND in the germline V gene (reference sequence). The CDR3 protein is CASSIWGDPYNEQFF. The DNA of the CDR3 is TGTGCCAGTAGTATCTGGGGGGACCCTTACAATGAGCAGTTCTTC.

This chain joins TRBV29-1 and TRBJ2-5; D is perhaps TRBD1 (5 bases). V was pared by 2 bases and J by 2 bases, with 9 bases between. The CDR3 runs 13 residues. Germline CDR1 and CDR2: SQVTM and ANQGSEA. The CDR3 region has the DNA TGCAGCGTTGAAAGACAGTTACAAGAGACCCAGTACTTC. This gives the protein CSVERQLQETQYF.

CDR3 nucleotides: TGTGCCAGCAGTCGAAGGGGAAGGGGGCGCCGAGAGACCCAGTACTTC. The encoded protein is CASSRRGRGRRETQYF. The chain uses TRBV25-1 and TRBJ2-5; 7 bases match TRBD1. Losses at the gene ends were 5 bases for V and 4 bases for J; bases not matched to a gene: 13. This CDR3 contains 16 residues. Germline V gene data show CDR1 as MGHDK and CDR2 as SYGVNS.

CDR3 in amino acids: CASSSRDSTPNEQYF. CDR3 coding DNA: TGTGCCAGCAGCTCCCGGGACTCGACGCCGAACGAGCAGTACTTC. The chain recombines TRBV9 with TRBJ2-7, with a possible D match to TRBD2 (6 bases). With 4 bases removed from V and 5 bases from J, the gap between germline ends came to 19 bases. The CDR3 is made up of 15 amino acids. Per germline, CDR1 SGDLS and CDR2 YYNGEE. Combining the CDR3 with reference TRBV9 and TRBJ2-7 gives the whole variable domain DSGVTQTPKHLITATGQRVTLRCSPRSGDLSVYWYQQSLDQGLQFLIQYYNGEERAKGNILERFSAQQFPDLHSELNLSSLELGDSALYFCASSSRDSTPNEQYFGPGTRLTVT.

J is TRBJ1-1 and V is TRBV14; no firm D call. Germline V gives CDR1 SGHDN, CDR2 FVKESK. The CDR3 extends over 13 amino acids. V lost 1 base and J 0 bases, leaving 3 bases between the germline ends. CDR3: CASSQGVNTEAFF. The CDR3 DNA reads TGTGCCAGCAGCCAAGGAGTGAACACTGAAGCTTTCTTT.

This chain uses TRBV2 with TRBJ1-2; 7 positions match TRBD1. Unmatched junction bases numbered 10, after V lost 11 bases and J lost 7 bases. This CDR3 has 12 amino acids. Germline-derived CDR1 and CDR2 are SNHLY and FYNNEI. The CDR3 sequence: CASETGSSGYTF. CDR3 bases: TGTGCCTCGGAGACAGGGTCAAGTGGCTACACCTTC.

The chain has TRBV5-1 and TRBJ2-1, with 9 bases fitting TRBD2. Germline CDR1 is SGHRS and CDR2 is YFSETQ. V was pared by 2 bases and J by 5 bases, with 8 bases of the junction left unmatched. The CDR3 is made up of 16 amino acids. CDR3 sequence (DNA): TGCGCCAGCAGCTTAAAATTAGCGGGGGCCAACAATGAGCAGTTCTTC. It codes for CASSLKLAGANNEQFF.

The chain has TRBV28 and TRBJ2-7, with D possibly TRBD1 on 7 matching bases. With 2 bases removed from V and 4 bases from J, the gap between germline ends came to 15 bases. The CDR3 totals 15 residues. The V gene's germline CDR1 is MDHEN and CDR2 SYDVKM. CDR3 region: CASSLAAGGRYEQYF. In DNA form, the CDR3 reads TGTGCCAGCAGTTTAGCGGCAGGGGGGAGATACGAGCAGTACTTC.

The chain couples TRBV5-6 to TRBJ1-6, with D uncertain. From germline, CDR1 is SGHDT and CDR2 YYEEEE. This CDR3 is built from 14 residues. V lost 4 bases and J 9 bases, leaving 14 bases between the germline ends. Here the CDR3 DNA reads TGTGCCAGCAGCCCGGGAAGTGGTGCTTCACCCCTCCACTTT. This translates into CASSPGSGASPLHF.

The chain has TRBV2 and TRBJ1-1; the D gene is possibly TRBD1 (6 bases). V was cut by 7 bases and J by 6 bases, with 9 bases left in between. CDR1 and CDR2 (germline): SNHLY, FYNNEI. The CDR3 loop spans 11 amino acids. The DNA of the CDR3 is TGTGCCAGCAACAGGGCGGCTGAAGCTTTCTTT. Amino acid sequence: CASNRAAEAFF.

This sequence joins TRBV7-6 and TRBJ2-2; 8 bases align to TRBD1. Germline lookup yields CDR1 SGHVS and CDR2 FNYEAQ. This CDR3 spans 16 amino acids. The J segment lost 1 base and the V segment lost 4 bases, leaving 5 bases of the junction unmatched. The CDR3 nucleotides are TGTGCCAGCAGCTCCTCCGGGACAGGGAACACCGGGGAGCTGTTTTTT. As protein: CASSSSGTGNTGELFF.

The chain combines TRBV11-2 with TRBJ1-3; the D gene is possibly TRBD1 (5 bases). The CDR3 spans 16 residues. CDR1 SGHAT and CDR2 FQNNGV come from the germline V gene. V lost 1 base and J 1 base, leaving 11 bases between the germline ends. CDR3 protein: CASSLARGSSGNTIYF. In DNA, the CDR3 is TGTGCCAGCAGCTTAGCTCGGGGGTCGTCTGGAAACACCATATATTTT.

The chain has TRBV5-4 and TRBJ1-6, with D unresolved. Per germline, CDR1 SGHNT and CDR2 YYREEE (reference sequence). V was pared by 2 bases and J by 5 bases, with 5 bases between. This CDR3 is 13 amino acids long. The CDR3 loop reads CASSFLDNSPLHF. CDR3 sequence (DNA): TGTGCCAGCAGCTTTCTAGATAATTCACCCCTCCACTTT.

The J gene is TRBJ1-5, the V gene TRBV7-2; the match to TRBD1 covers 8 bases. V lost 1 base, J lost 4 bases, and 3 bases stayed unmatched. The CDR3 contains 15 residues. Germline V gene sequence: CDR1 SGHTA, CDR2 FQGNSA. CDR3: CASSLGRGLNQPQHF. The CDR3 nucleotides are TGTGCCAGCAGCTTAGGCAGGGGGCTTAATCAGCCCCAGCATTTT.

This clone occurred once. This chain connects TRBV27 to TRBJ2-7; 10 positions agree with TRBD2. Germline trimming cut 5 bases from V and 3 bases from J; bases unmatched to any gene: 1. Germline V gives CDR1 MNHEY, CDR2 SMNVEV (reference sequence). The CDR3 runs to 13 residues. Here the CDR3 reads CASSKREGYEQYF. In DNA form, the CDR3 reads TGTGCCAGCAGTAAGCGGGAGGGCTACGAGCAGTACTTC.